This T cell receptor beta chain was identified in a study of Tregs in tolerant kidney transplant recipients. Study results and limitations: Activated donor B cell expansion appeared to reveal the most relevant donor-specific TCRbeta repertoire. Biological reproducibility was not directly addressed in this study. The small number of patients limits these findings pending further validation.

Unstimulated Tregs (CD4+CD25+CD127-) and CD4+CD25- non-Tregs were sorted from PBMCs. Sequencing used immunoSEQ multiplex PCR; TCRdb keeps in-frame clones, though not all of them. The top ten clones hold around 5.2% of a sample with tens of thousands of clones, around four fifths of them seen once. Of note for this clone: Its matching antigen is unknown.

This CDR3 contains 15 residues. With 1 base removed from V and 4 bases from J, the gap between germline ends came to 13 bases. Germline V lookup: CDR1 SGHVS, CDR2 FQNEAQ. Sequenced sample: CD4+ T cells from blood. V gene TRBV7-8 combines with J gene TRBJ1-2; TRBD1 might be the D (5 bases). The receptor's source is a human donor in good health. The CDR3 DNA follows: TGTGCCAGCAGCTTAGGGGCAGGGCGAGGCTATGGCTACACCTTC. This codes for CASSLGAGRGYGYTF. The variable domain in full, with the rest retrieved from reference TRBV7-8 and TRBJ1-2, is GAGVSQSPRYKVAKRGQDVALRCDPISGHVSLFWYQQALGQGPEFLTYFQNEAQLDKSGLPSDRFFAERPEGSVSTLKIQRTQQEDSAVYLCASSLGAGRGYGYTFGSGTRLTVV.